This T cell receptor beta chain was obtained from a study of blood T cells in healthy people across ages. Study-wide findings and caveats: The recorded TCR beta diversity per million T cells decreased in a roughly linear manner with age. Any conclusive comparison of naive versus antigen-experienced cells was prevented by using unsorted PBMCs. A strong correlation was seen between TCR beta diversity and naive T cell percentage.

It was with a sample-barcoded 5' primer and a J-beta primer mix that a second PCR of roughly 7 to 11 cycles was run. Researchers report that a template-switch adaptor with 12 random nucleotides tagged each cDNA molecule. Each CDR3 protein is one row after TCRdb ran MiXCR on the 5' RACE reads. In the table there are over 1,300,000 distinct CDR3 sequences, roughly 59% of which are singletons. V was cut by 3 bases and J by 1 base, with 18 bases left in between. This CDR3 is built from 17 residues. Germline V CDR1 and CDR2: SGHDN, FVKESK. On this clonotype: Its specificity is not known.

Sequencing input: blood. The sequence came from a man aged 18 to 30 in good health. The chain links TRBV14 to TRBJ2-5; D is possibly TRBD2 (6 bases). CDR3 amino acids: CASSHGYMGGGQETQYF. The CDR3 nucleotides are TGTGCCAGCAGCCACGGCTATATGGGAGGTGGCCAAGAGACCCAGTACTTC.